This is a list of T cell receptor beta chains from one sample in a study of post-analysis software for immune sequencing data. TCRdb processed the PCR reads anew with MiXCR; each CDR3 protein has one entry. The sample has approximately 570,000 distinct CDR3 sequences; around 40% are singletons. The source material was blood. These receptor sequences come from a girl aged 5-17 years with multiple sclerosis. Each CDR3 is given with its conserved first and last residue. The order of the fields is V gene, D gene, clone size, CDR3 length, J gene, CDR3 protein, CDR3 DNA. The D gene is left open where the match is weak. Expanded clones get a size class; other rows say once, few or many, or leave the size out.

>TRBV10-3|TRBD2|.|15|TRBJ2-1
CAISQTSGRPNEQFF
TGTGCCATCAGTCAGACTAGCGGGAGACCCAATGAGCAGTTCTTC
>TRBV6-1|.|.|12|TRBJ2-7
CASRAVTYEQYF
TGTGCCAGTCGGGCTGTAACCTACGAGCAGTACTTC
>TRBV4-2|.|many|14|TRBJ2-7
CASSQDQGTALLYF
TGTGCCAGCAGCCAAGATCAAGGAACAGCCCTTCTGTACTTC
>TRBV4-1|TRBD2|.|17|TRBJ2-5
CASSQEPGLFSGETQYF
TGCGCCAGCAGCCAAGAACCGGGACTATTCTCCGGGGAGACCCAGTACTTC
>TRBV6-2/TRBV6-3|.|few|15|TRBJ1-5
CASREQGPDYQPQHF
TGTGCCAGCAGAGAACAGGGACCGGATTATCAGCCCCAGCATTTT
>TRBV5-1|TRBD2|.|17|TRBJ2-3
CASSSGLAGASTDTQYF
TGCGCCAGCAGCTCCGGACTAGCGGGGGCGAGCACAGATACGCAGTATTTT
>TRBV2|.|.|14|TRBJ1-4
CASSPPGRDEKLFF
TGTGCCAGCAGCCCTCCGGGACGCGATGAAAAACTGTTTTTT
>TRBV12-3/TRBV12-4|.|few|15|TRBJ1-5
CASSWGSDSNQPQHF
TGTGCCAGCAGTTGGGGATCTGATAGCAATCAGCCCCAGCATTTT
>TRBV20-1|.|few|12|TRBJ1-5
CSAWDGDQPQHF
TGCAGTGCTTGGGACGGCGATCAGCCCCAGCATTTT
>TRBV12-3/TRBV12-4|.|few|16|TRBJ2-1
CASSRTERSSYNEQFF
TGTGCCAGCAGCCGAACAGAGAGGAGCTCCTACAATGAGCAGTTCTTC
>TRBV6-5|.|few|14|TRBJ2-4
CASSYRGAHGEQYF
TGTGCCAGCAGTTACAGGGGCGCGCATGGGGAGCAGTACTTC
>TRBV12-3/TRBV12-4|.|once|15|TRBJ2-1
CASTNAGRRGNGQFF
TGTGCCAGCACGAACGCGGGTCGGAGGGGCAATGGGCAGTTCTTC